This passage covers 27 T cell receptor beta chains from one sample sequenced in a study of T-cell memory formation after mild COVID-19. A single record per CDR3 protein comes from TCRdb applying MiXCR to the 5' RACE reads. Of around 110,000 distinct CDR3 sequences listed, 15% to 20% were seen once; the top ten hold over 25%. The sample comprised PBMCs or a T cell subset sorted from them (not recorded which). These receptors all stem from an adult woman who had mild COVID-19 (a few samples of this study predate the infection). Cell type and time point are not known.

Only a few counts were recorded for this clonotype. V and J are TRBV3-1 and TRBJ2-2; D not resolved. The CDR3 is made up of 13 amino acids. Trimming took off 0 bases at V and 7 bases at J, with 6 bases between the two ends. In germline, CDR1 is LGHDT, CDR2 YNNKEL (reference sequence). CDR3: CASSQDLFGELFF. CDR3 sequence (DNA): TGTGCCAGCAGCCAAGATCTTTTCGGGGAGCTGTTTTTT.

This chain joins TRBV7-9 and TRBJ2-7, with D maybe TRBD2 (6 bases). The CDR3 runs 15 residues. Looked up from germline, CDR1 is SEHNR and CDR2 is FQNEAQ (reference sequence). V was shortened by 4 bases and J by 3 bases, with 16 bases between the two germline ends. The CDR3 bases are TGTGCCAGCAGCTCCGGGAGCGATGTCCTCTACGAGCAGTACTTC. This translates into CASSSGSDVLYEQYF.

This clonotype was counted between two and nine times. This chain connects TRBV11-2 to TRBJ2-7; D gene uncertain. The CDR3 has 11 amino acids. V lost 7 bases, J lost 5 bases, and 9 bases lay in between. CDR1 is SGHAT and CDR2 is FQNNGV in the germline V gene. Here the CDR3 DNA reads TGTGCCAGCACCTTTGGACACGAGCAGTACTTC. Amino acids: CASTFGHEQYF.

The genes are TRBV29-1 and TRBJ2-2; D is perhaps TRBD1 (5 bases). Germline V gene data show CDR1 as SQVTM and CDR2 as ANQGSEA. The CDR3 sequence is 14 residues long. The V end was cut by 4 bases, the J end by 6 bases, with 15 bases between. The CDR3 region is CSVAGSGVAGELFF. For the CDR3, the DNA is TGCAGCGTTGCAGGGTCCGGAGTGGCCGGGGAGCTGTTTTTT.

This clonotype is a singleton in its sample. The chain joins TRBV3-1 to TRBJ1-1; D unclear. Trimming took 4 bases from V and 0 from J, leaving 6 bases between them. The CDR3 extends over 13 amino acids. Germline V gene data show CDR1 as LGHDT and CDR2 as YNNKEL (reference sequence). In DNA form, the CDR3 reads TGTGCCAGCAGCCCCTACATGAACACTGAAGCTTTCTTT. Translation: CASSPYMNTEAFF.

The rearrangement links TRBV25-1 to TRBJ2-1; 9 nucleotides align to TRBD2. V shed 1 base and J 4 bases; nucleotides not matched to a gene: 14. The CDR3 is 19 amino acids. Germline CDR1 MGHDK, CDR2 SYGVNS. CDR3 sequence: CASSESLGAGGPFYNEQFF. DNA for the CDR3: TGTGCCAGCAGTGAATCCCTAGGAGCGGGGGGCCCATTTTACAATGAGCAGTTCTTC. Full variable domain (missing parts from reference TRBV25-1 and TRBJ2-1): EADIYQTPRYLVIGTGKKITLECSQTMGHDKMYWYQQDPGMELHLIHYSYGVNSTEKGDLSSESTVSRIRTEHFPLTLESARPSHTSQYLCASSESLGAGGPFYNEQFFGPGTRLTVL.

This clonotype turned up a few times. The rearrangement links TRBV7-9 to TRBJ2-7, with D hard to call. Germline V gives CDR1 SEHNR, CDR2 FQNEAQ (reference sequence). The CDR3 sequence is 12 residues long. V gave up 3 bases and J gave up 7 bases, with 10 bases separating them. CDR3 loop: CASSLFSWEQYF. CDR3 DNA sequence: TGTGCCAGCAGCTTGTTCTCGTGGGAGCAGTACTTC. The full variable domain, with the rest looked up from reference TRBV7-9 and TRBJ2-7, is DTGVSQNPRHKITKRGQNVTFRCDPISEHNRLYWYRQTLGQGPEFLTYFQNEAQLEKSRLLSDRFSAERPKGSFSTLEIQRTEQGDSAMYLCASSLFSWEQYFGPGTRLTVT.

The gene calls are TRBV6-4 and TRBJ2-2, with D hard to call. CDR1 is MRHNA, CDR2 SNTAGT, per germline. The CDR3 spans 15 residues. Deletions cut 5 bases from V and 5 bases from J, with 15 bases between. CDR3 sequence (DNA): TGTGCCAGCAGTCCCTCGGCCTCCTGGACCGGGGAGCTGTTTTTT. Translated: CASSPSASWTGELFF.

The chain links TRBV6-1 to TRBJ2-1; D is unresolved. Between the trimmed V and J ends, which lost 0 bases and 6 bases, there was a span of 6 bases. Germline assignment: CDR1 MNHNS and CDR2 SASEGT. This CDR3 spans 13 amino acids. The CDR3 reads CASSEAEPNEQFF. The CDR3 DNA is TGTGCCAGCAGTGAAGCGGAGCCCAATGAGCAGTTCTTC.

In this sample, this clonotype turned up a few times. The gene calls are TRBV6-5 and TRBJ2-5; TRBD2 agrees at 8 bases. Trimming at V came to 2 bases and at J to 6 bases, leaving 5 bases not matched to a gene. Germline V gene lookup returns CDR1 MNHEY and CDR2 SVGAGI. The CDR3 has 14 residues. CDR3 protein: CASSYTAGGQTQYF. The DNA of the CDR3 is TGTGCCAGCAGTTACACTGCGGGAGGACAGACCCAGTACTTC.

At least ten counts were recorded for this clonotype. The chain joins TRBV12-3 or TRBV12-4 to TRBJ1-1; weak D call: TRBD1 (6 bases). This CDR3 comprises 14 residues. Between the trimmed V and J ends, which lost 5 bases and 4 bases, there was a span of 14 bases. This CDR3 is CASSPGVGGTEAFF. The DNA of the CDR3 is TGTGCCAGCAGTCCGGGAGTAGGGGGCACTGAAGCTTTCTTT.

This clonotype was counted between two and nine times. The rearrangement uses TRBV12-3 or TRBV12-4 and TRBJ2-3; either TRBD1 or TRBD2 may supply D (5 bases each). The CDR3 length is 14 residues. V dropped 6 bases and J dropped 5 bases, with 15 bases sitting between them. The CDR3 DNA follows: TGTGCCAGCAGCCGGCTAGGGGCGGGAGATACGCAGTATTTT. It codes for CASSRLGAGDTQYF.

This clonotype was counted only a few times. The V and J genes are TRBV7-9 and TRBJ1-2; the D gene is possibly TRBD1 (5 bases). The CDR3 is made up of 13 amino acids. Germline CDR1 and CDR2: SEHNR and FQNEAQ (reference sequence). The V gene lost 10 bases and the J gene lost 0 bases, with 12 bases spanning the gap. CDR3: CAIRTPANYGYTF. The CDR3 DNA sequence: TGTGCCATCAGGACACCCGCTAACTATGGCTACACCTTC.

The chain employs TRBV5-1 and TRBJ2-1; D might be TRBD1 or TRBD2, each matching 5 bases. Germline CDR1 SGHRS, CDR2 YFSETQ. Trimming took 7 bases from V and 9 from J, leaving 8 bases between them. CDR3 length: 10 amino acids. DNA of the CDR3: TGCGCCAGCGGGGACGGTGAGCAGTTCTTC. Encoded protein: CASGDGEQFF.

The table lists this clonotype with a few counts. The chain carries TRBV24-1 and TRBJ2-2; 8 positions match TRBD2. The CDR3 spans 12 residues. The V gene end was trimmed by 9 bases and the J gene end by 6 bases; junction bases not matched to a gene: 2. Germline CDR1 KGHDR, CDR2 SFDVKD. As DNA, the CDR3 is TGTGCCACCGGACTAGCCTCCGGGGAGCTGTTTTTT. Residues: CATGLASGELFF.

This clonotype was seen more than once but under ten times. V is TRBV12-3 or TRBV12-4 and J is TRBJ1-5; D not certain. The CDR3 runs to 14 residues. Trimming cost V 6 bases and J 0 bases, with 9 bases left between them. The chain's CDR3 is CASSRGDSNQPQHF. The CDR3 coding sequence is TGTGCCAGCAGCCGAGGAGATAGCAATCAGCCCCAGCATTTT.

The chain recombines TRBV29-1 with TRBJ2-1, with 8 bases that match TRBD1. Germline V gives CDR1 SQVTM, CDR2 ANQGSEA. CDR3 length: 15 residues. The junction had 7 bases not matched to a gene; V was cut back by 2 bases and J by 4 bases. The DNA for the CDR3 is TGCAGCGTTGAAAAAGGACAGGGAGCTTACAATGAGCAGTTCTTC. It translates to CSVEKGQGAYNEQFF.

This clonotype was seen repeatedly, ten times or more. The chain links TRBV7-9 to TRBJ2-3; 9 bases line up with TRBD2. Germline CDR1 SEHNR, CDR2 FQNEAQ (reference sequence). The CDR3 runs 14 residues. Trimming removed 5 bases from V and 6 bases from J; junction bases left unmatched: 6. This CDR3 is CASSPVAGVDTQYF. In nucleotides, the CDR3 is TGTGCCAGCAGCCCAGTAGCGGGAGTGGATACGCAGTATTTT.

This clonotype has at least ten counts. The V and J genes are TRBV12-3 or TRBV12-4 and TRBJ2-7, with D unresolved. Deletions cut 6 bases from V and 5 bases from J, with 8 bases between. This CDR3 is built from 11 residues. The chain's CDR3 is CASSPAHEQYF. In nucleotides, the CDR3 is TGTGCCAGCAGCCCAGCCCACGAGCAGTACTTC.

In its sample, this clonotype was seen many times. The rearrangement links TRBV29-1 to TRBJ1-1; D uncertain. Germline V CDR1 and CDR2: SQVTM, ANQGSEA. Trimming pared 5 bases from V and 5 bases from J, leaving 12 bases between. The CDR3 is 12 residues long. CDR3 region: CSVPARGTEAFF. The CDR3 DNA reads TGCAGCGTTCCAGCTCGAGGGACTGAAGCTTTCTTT. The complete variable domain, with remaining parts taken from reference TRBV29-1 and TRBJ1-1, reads SAVISQKPSRDICQRGTSLTIQCQVDSQVTMMFWYRQQPGQSLTLIATANQGSEATYESGFVIDKFPISRPNLTFSTLTVSNMSPEDSSIYLCSVPARGTEAFFGQGTRLTVV.

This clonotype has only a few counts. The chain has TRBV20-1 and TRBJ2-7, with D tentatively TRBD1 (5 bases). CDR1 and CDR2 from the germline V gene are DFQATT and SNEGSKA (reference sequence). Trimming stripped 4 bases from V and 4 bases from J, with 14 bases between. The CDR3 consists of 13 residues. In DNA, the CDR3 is TGCAGTGCTATAGGACACCTTCAGTACGAGCAGTACTTC. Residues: CSAIGHLQYEQYF.

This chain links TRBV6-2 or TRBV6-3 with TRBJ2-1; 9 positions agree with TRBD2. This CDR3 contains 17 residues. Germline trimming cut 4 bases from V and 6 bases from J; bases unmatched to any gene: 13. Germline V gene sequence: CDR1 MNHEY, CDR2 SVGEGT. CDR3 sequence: CASSFRLAEVIFNEQFF. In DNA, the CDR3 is TGTGCCAGCAGTTTCCGACTAGCGGAGGTAATATTCAATGAGCAGTTCTTC.

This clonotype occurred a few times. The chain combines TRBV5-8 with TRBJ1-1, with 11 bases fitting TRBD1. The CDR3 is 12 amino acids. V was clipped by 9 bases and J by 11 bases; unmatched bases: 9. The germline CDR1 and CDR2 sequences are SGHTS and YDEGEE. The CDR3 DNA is TGTGCCACCCCGGGACAGGGGGTTATGGCTTTCTTT. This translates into CATPGQGVMAFF.

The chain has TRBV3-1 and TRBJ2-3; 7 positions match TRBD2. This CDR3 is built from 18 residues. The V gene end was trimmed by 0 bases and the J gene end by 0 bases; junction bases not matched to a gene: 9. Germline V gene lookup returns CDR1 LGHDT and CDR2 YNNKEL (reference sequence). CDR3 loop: CASSQDRNGGGSTDTQYF. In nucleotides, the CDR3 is TGTGCCAGCAGCCAAGATCGGAACGGCGGGGGAAGCACAGATACGCAGTATTTT.

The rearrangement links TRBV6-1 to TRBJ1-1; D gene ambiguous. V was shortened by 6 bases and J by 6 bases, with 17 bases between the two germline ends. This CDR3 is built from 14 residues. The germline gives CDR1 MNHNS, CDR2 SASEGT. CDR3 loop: CASSPHIGEAEAFF. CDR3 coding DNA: TGTGCCAGCAGCCCCCACATCGGGGAAGCTGAAGCTTTCTTT.

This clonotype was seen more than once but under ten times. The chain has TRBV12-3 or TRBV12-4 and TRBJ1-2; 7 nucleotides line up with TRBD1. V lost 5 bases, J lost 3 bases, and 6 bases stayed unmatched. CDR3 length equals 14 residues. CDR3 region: CASSLTGTDYGYTF. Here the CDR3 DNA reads TGTGCCAGCAGTCTTACCGGGACAGACTATGGCTACACCTTC.

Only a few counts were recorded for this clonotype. As DNA, the CDR3 is TGTGCCTGGAGGACCCCGGGGGGGACTCAGCCCCAGCATTTT. It codes for CAWRTPGGTQPQHF. The chain couples TRBV30 to TRBJ1-5; D is perhaps TRBD1 (5 bases). The V end was cut by 3 bases, the J end by 6 bases, with 15 bases between. This CDR3 contains 14 residues. Per germline, CDR1 GTSNPN and CDR2 SVGIG (reference sequence).